This TCR beta chain originates from a study of blood T cell repertoires in COVID-19. Assay: immunoSEQ multiplex PCR; the TCRdb copy retains only in-frame clones and omits some. The data hold roughly 36,000 clones, with about 89% observed a single time. The specimen was peripheral blood. This receptor was taken from a man aged 50 to 60 with active or convalescent COVID-19.

CDR3 amino acids: CASSTRPGDSPLHF. In DNA form, the CDR3 reads TGTGCCAGCAGCACCCGGCCAGGGGATTCACCCCTCCACTTT. The chain joins TRBV7-9 to TRBJ1-6, with D possibly being TRBD1 (6 bases). Germline V lookup: CDR1 SEHNR, CDR2 FQNEAQ (reference sequence). The CDR3 sequence is 14 residues long. V shed 5 bases and J shed 8 bases, with 13 bases lying between them.